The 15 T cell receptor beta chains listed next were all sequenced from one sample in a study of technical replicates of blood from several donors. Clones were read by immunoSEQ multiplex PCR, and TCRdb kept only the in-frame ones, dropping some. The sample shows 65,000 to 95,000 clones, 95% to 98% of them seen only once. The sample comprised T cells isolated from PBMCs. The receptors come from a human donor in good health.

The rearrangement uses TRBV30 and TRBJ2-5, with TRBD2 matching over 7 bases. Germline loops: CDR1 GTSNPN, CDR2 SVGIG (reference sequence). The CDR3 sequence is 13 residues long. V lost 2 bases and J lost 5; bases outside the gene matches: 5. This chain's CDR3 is CAWSSGRGETQYF. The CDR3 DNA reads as TGTGCCTGGAGTTCAGGGCGGGGGGAGACCCAGTACTTC.

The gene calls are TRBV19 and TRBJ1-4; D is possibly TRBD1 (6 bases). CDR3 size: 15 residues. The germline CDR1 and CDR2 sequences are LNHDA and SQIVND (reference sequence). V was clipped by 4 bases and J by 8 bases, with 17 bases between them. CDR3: CASSTYRDGGEKLFF. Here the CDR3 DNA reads TGTGCCAGTAGTACTTACAGGGACGGCGGGGAAAAACTGTTTTTT.

The CDR3 DNA sequence: TGTGCCAGCAGTTTAAGGACAGGGTATGGCTACACCTTC. Translating gives CASSLRTGYGYTF. The chain couples TRBV28 to TRBJ1-2; 8 bases fit TRBD1. V gave up 2 bases and J gave up 5 bases; unmatched junction bases: 1. The CDR3 has 13 residues. Germline assignment: CDR1 MDHEN and CDR2 SYDVKM.

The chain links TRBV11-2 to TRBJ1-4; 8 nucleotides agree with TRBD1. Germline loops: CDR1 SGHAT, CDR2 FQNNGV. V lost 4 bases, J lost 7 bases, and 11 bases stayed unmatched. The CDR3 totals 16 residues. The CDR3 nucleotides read TGTGCCAGCAGCTCCACCCATCAGGGGGCCGGTGAAAAACTGTTTTTT. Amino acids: CASSSTHQGAGEKLFF.

The CDR3 nucleotides are TGTGCCAGCAGCTTAGACTTGGGGACTCAACTGTTTTTT. Protein: CASSLDLGTQLFF. The genes are TRBV7-9 and TRBJ1-4; D may be TRBD1 (5 bases). V was pared by 1 base and J by 12 bases, with 12 bases between. This CDR3 has 13 residues. The germline gives CDR1 SEHNR, CDR2 FQNEAQ (reference sequence).

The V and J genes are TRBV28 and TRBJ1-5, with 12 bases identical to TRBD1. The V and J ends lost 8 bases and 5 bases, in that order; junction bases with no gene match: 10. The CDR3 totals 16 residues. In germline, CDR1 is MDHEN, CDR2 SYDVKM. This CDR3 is CASPKRDRGLDQPQHF. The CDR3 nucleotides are TGTGCCAGCCCTAAACGGGACAGGGGGCTGGATCAGCCCCAGCATTTT.

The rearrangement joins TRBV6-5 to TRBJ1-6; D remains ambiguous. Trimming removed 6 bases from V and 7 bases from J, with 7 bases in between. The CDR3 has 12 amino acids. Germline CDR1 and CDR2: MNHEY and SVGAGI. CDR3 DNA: TGTGCCAGCAGCCTACCCAATTCACCCCTCCACTTT. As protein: CASSLPNSPLHF.

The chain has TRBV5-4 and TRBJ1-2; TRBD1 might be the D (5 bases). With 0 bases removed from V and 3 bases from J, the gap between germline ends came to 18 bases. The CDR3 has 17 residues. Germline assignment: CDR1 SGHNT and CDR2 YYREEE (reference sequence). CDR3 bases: TGTGCCAGCAGCTTGGCGGAAGGGGAGGCCGACTACTATGGCTACACCTTC. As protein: CASSLAEGEADYYGYTF.

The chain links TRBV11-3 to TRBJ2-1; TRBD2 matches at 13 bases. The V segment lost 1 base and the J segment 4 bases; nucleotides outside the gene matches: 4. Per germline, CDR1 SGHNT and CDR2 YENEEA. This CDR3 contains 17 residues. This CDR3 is CASSLVGLAGTYNEQFF. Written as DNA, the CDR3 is TGTGCCAGCAGCTTAGTGGGACTAGCGGGGACGTACAATGAGCAGTTCTTC.

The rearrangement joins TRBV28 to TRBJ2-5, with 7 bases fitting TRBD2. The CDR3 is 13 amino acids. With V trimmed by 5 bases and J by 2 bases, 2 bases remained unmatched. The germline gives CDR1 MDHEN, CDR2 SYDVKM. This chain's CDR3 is CASSSGAQETQYF. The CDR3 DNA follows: TGTGCCAGCAGTAGCGGGGCACAAGAGACCCAGTACTTC. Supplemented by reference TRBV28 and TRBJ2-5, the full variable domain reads DVKVTQSSRYLVKRTGEKVFLECVQDMDHENMFWYRQDPGLGLRLIYFSYDVKMKEKGDIPEGYSVSREKKERFSLILESASTNQTSMYLCASSSGAQETQYFGPGTRLLVL.

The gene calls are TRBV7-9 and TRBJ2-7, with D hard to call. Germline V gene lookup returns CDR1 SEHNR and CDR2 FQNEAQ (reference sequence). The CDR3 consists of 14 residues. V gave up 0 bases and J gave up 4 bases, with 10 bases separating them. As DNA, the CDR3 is TGTGCCAGCAGCTTAGCTGGGTACGGGTACGAGCAGTACTTC. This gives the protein CASSLAGYGYEQYF.

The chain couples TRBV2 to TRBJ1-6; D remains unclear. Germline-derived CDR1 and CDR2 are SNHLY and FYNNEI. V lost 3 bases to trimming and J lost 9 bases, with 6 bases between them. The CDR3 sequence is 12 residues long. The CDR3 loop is CASSEEGSPLHF. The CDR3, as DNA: TGTGCCAGCAGTGAGGAGGGTTCACCCCTCCACTTT.

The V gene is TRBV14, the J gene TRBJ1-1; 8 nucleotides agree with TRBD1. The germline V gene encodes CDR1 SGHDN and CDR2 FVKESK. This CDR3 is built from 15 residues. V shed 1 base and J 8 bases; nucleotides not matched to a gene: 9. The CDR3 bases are TGTGCCAGCAGCCAAGTACAACTCCGGGACAGGGAAGCTTTCTTT. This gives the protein CASSQVQLRDREAFF.

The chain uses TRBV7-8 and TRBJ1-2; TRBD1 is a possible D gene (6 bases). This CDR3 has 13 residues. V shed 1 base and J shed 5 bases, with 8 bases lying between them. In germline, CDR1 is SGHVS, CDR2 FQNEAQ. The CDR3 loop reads CASSLGQEYGYTF. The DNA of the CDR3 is TGTGCCAGCAGCTTAGGACAGGAATATGGCTACACCTTC.

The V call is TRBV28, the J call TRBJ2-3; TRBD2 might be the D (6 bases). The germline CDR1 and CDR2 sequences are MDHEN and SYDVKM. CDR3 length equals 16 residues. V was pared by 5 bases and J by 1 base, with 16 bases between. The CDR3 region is CASSGEEQAGTDTQYF. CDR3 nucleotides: TGTGCCAGCAGTGGGGAGGAACAGGCGGGCACAGATACGCAGTATTTT. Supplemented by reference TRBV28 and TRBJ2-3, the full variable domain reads DVKVTQSSRYLVKRTGEKVFLECVQDMDHENMFWYRQDPGLGLRLIYFSYDVKMKEKGDIPEGYSVSREKKERFSLILESASTNQTSMYLCASSGEEQAGTDTQYFGPGTRLTVL.